This passage covers 17 T cell receptor beta chains from one sample sequenced in a study of Graves' ophthalmopathy and Graves' hyperthyroidism (dated by TCRdb to about 2018). TCRdb records Illumina HiSeq 2000 as the sequencer. TCR beta CDR3 regions were amplified from RNA transcripts for repertoire sequencing. A first-round RT-PCR used HTBI primers with the Qiagen OneStep RT-PCR kit, followed by a second-round multiplex PCR, size selection and purification. TCRdb handled the public reads itself, with Q25 trimming in fastp and clone calling in MiXCR, and kept productive beta chains. CDR3 protein duplicates are merged, each entry listing the most common genes and DNA. The sample profile shows around 1,200,000 distinct CDR3 sequences; about 38% of them were found once. Of the sample, around 10% is held by the ten largest clones. The specimen sequenced was peripheral blood or thyroid tissue (not recorded which). The receptors shown here come from an adult man with Graves' hyperthyroidism.

This clonotype was detected ten times or more. The CDR3 bases are TGTGCCATCAGTGAGTCAGGTGGTGGAAACACCATATATTTT. This translates into CAISESGGGNTIYF. The chain links TRBV10-3 to TRBJ1-3; D uncertain. V lost 0 bases and J lost 3, with 6 bases in between. CDR1 and CDR2 from the germline V gene are ENHRY and SYGVKD. The CDR3 sequence is 14 residues long.

This clonotype appeared a few times. The V call is TRBV4-3, the J call TRBJ1-5, with D unclear. CDR3 length: 15 amino acids. Trimming pared 8 bases from V and 4 bases from J, leaving 18 bases between. Germline V gene sequence: CDR1 LGHNA, CDR2 YSLEER. The DNA for the CDR3 is TGCGCCAGCTGTCCCTCCGTGGTAGCAAATCAGCCCCAGCATTTT. This codes for CASCPSVVANQPQHF.

This clonotype was seen at least ten times. The chain links TRBV2 to TRBJ2-7, with a weak D call TRBD1 (5 bases). V lost 3 bases, J lost 6 bases, and 12 bases lay in between. Germline assignment: CDR1 SNHLY and CDR2 FYNNEI. This CDR3 has 13 amino acids. CDR3 region: CASSEGGQGEQYF. The CDR3 region has the DNA TGTGCCAGCAGTGAGGGTGGCCAGGGCGAGCAGTACTTC.

This clonotype showed up many times. This chain joins TRBV29-1 and TRBJ2-5, with D possibly matching TRBD2 (5 bases). Germline CDR1 SQVTM, CDR2 ANQGSEA. The length of the CDR3 is 14 residues. V was pared by 6 bases and J by 3 bases, with 17 bases between. The CDR3 loop is CSVVPTRGKETQYF. Here the CDR3 DNA reads TGCAGCGTAGTCCCCACCAGAGGGAAAGAGACCCAGTACTTC.

This chain joins TRBV7-2 and TRBJ2-3; 7 bases are a match to TRBD1. Germline V gene sequence: CDR1 SGHTA, CDR2 FQGNSA. Germline trimming cut 4 bases from V and 2 bases from J; bases unmatched to any gene: 9. The CDR3 runs 16 residues. DNA for the CDR3: TGTGCCAGCAGCTACAGAGGGGGCGCCCCCACAGATACGCAGTATTTT. Encoded protein: CASSYRGGAPTDTQYF.

This clonotype occurred a few times. This chain joins TRBV12-3 or TRBV12-4 and TRBJ2-2, with D maybe TRBD2 (6 bases). The V and J ends lost 3 bases and 4 bases respectively, with 12 bases between them. CDR3 size: 15 residues. CDR3 sequence (DNA): TGTGCCAGCAGTTTTGGGGGGAGCCCCACCGGGGAGCTGTTTTTT. It translates to CASSFGGSPTGELFF.

The chain links TRBV20-1 to TRBJ1-1; 11 bases match TRBD1. V lost 7 bases and J lost 0; bases outside the gene matches: 7. Germline V gene data show CDR1 as DFQATT and CDR2 as SNEGSKA (reference sequence). This CDR3 has 15 amino acids. This CDR3 is CSGPGQGGMNTEAFF. The CDR3, as DNA: TGCAGTGGGCCGGGACAGGGGGGAATGAACACTGAAGCTTTCTTT.

The chain recombines TRBV5-1 with TRBJ2-5; 13 bases align to TRBD2. Germline V CDR1 and CDR2: SGHRS, YFSETQ. The ends lost 4 bases at V and 11 bases at J; junction bases unmatched: 11. There are 15 residues in the CDR3. The CDR3 DNA reads as TGCGCCAGCAGCCCCACTAGCGGGGGGGCCCATGAGCAGTACTTC. Translated, it gives CASSPTSGGAHEQYF. The complete variable domain, with remaining parts taken from reference TRBV5-1 and TRBJ2-5, reads KAGVTQTPRYLIKTRGQQVTLSCSPISGHRSVSWYQQTPGQGLQFLFEYFSETQRNKGNFPGRFSGRQFSNSRSEMNVSTLELGDSALYLCASSPTSGGAHEQYFGPGTRLLVL.

Remarks on this clonotype: This is likely a read error, given that the CDR3 carries no conserved phenylalanine or tryptophan at its end. The DNA is omitted, as the CDR3 cannot be located on it reliably, and the CDR3 follows TCRdb's listing. The chain employs TRBV10-3 and TRBJ1-1; whether TRBD1, the table's D call, matches the DNA was not checked. The length of the CDR3 is 12 amino acids, counting both ends. The germline CDR1 and CDR2 sequences are ENHRY and SYGVKD. Here the CDR3 reads CASSSTGRIANY.

This clonotype was counted many times. The chain links TRBV25-1 to TRBJ2-2; possibly TRBD1 for D (5 bases). Germline V gene data show CDR1 as MGHDK and CDR2 as SYGVNS. V dropped 5 bases and J dropped 2 bases, with 9 bases sitting between them. The CDR3 runs to 14 residues. The CDR3 protein is CASSPTENTGELFF. DNA for the CDR3: TGTGCCAGCAGTCCGACAGAAAACACCGGGGAGCTGTTTTTT.

In its sample, this clonotype was seen a few times. The chain is built from TRBV5-1 and TRBJ2-7; TRBD1 or TRBD2 may be the D gene (5 bases each). This CDR3 is 15 amino acids long. Germline V gene sequence: CDR1 SGHRS, CDR2 YFSETQ. V lost 3 bases to trimming and J lost 0 bases, with 13 bases between them. DNA of the CDR3: TGCGCCAGCAGCTACGGGACGGCAGGCTCCTACGAGCAGTACTTC. It encodes CASSYGTAGSYEQYF.

The J gene is TRBJ2-1, the V gene TRBV7-9; D not resolved. The CDR3 has 14 amino acids. Germline V gene lookup returns CDR1 SEHNR and CDR2 FQNEAQ (reference sequence). V was shortened by 2 bases and J by 5 bases, with 10 bases between the two germline ends. The CDR3 coding sequence is TGTGCCAGCAGCTTAAGTACGGACCACAATGAGCAGTTCTTC. Translated, it gives CASSLSTDHNEQFF.

The sample holds a few counts of this clonotype. The chain links TRBV27 to TRBJ2-7, with 7 bases aligning to TRBD2. The CDR3 is made up of 13 amino acids. Trimming cost V 6 bases and J 4 bases; bases outside gene matches: 6. Germline CDR1 MNHEY, CDR2 SMNVEV (reference sequence). CDR3 region: CASRRREWYEQYF. The CDR3 coding sequence is TGTGCCAGCAGAAGGCGGGAGTGGTACGAGCAGTACTTC.

The chain is built from TRBV7-3 and TRBJ2-5, with D tentatively TRBD1 (5 bases). The CDR3 is 17 residues long. V lost 6 bases and J lost 5, with 25 bases in between. Germline V gene lookup returns CDR1 SGHTA and CDR2 FQGTGA. The CDR3 bases are TGTGCCAGCAGTCTAAAGGGAATGGCAGGGTATGGGGAGACCCAGTACTTC. Translated, it gives CASSLKGMAGYGETQYF.

The rearrangement uses TRBV12-5 and TRBJ1-1; the D gene is possibly TRBD1 (6 bases). This CDR3 comprises 14 residues. Germline CDR1 and CDR2: LGHNT and FRNRAP. V dropped 5 bases and J dropped 2 bases, with 12 bases sitting between them. The CDR3 bases are TGTGCTAGTGGTCTGGGGGGGCGAAACACTGAAGCTTTCTTT. Translation gives CASGLGGRNTEAFF.

On this clonotype: This may stem from a read error, because a much larger clone lies one nucleotide away. The gene calls are TRBV11-2 and TRBJ2-7; D could derive from TRBD1 or TRBD2 (6 bases each). Trimming took 4 bases from V and 2 from J, leaving 21 bases between them. Looked up from germline, CDR1 is SGHAT and CDR2 is FQNNGV. The CDR3 consists of 17 residues. The CDR3 DNA follows: TGTGCCAGCAGCTCCCGGCGGGCCGGGGGCGATACCTACGAGCAGTACTTC. As protein: CASSSRRAGGDTYEQYF.

This clonotype was seen repeatedly, ten times or more. The rearrangement links TRBV10-3 to TRBJ2-7, with D maybe TRBD1 (6 bases). CDR1 and CDR2 (germline): ENHRY, SYGVKD. The CDR3 spans 11 residues. The V and J ends lost 6 bases and 5 bases respectively, with 8 bases between them. The CDR3 spells CAIRGANEQYF. Written as DNA, the CDR3 is TGTGCCATCAGGGGGGCCAACGAGCAGTACTTC.